The clone carrying this T cell receptor beta chain came up many times. Amplification targeted the TCR beta CDR3 regions, with RNA transcripts as the source material. First-round RT-PCR used HTBI primers; second-round multiplex PCR followed. MiXCR, run by TCRdb on the multiplex PCR reads, gives a single entry per CDR3 protein. In the table there are 900,000 to 1,200,000 distinct CDR3 sequences, about two fifths of which are singletons. V lost 0 bases and J lost 11, with 14 bases in between. The CDR3 length is 14 residues. CDR1 is DFQATT and CDR2 is SNEGSKA in the germline V gene (reference sequence). This sample was included in a study of Graves' ophthalmopathy and Graves' hyperthyroidism.

This TCR came from an adult man with Graves' hyperthyroidism. V usage is TRBV20-1 and J usage is TRBJ1-6; D remains unclear. The sequenced material came from peripheral blood or thyroid tissue (not recorded which). CDR3 sequence reads: CSARDLGAVAPLHF. The CDR3 DNA sequence: TGCAGTGCTAGAGATCTGGGAGCTGTGGCACCCCTCCACTTT.